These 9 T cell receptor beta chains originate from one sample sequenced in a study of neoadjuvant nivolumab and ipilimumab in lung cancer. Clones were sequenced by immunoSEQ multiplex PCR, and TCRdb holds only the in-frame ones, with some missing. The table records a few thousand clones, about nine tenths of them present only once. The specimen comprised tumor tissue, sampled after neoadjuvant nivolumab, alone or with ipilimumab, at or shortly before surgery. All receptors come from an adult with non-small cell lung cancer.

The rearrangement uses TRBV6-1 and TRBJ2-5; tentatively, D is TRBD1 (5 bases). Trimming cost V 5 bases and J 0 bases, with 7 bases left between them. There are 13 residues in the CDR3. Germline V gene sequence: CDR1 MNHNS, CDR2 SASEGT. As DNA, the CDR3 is TGTGCCAGCAGTTTGACAGACCAAGAGACCCAGTACTTC. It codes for CASSLTDQETQYF.

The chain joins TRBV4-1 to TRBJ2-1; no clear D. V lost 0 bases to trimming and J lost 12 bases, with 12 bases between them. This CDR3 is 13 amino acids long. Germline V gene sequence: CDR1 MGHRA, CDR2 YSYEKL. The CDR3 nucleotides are TGCGCCAGCAGCCAAGATCTTGGTGGCAGGCAGTTCTTC. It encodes CASSQDLGGRQFF.

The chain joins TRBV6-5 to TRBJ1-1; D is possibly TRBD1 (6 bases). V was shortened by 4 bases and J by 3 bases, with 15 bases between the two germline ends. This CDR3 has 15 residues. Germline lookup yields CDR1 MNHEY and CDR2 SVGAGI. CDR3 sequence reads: CASSFTGGRDTEAFF. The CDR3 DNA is TGTGCCAGCAGTTTCACGGGGGGCAGGGACACTGAAGCTTTCTTT.

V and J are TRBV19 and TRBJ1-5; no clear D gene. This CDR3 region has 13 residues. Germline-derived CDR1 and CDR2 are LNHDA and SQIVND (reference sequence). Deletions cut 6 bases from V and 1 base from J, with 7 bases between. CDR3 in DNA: TGTGCCAGTAGAGAGGACAGCAATCAGCCCCAGCATTTT. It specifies CASREDSNQPQHF.

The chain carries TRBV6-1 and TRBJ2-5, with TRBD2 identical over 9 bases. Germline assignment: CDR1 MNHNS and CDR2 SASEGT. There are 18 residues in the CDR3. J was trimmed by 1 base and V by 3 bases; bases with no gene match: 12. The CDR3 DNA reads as TGTGCCAGCAGTGAGCCCCTCTGGAGCGGGGGGTCCCAAGAGACCCAGTACTTC. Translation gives CASSEPLWSGGSQETQYF.

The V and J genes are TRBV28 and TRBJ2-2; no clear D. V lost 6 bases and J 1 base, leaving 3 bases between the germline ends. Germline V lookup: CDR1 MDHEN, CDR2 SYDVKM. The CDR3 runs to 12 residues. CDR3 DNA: TGTGCCAGCAGCCTGAACACCGGGGAGCTGTTTTTT. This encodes CASSLNTGELFF.

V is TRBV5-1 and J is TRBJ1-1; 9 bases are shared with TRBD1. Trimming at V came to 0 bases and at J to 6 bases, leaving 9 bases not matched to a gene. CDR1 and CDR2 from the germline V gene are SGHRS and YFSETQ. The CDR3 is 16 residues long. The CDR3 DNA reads TGCGCCAGCAGCTTGGACAGGGGGCTCTCGGGCGCTGAAGCTTTCTTT. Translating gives CASSLDRGLSGAEAFF.

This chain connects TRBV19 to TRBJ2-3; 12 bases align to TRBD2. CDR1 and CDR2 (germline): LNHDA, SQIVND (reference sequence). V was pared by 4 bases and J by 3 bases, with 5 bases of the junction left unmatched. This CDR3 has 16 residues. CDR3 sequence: CASSRSSGGATDTQYF. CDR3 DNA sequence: TGTGCCAGTAGTAGGTCTAGCGGGGGGGCAACAGATACGCAGTATTTT.

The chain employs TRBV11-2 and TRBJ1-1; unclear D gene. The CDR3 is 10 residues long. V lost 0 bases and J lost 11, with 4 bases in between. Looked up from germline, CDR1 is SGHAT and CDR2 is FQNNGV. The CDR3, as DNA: TGTGCCAGCAGCTTAGATCGGGCTTTCTTT. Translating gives CASSLDRAFF.